The 23 T cell receptor beta chains listed next were all sequenced from one sample in a study of T cells in Graves' hyperthyroidism and ophthalmopathy. The CDR3 regions of TCR beta were amplified from RNA transcripts. In the first-round RT-PCR of the TCR CDR3, the HTBI primer set was used. TCRdb used MiXCR to reprocess the multiplex PCR reads, holding one entry per CDR3 protein. Of 220,000 or so distinct CDR3 sequences in the sample, 16% are singletons; the top ten hold approximately 30%. The sequenced sample consisted of blood. These receptors were obtained from a woman under 30 with Graves' ophthalmopathy.

This clonotype was counted at least ten times. The V and J genes are TRBV6-2 or TRBV6-3 and TRBJ1-1; 7 bases are a match to TRBD1. Germline V gene data show CDR1 as MNHEY and CDR2 as SVGEGT. J was trimmed by 1 base and V by 4 bases; bases with no gene match: 15. This CDR3 is 18 amino acids long. DNA of the CDR3: TGTGCCAGCAGTTCCCGATTAACAGGGGTCAGTGCGAACACTGAAGCTTTCTTT. Protein product: CASSSRLTGVSANTEAFF.

This clonotype was observed many times. The V gene is TRBV9, the J gene TRBJ2-3; D not resolved. Germline V gives CDR1 SGDLS, CDR2 YYNGEE. V gave up 3 bases and J gave up 0 bases, with 11 bases separating them. CDR3 length: 15 residues. The CDR3 reads CASSANPVSTDTQYF. Here the CDR3 DNA reads TGTGCCAGCAGCGCAAATCCGGTTAGCACAGATACGCAGTATTTT.

This clonotype was recorded at least ten times. J is TRBJ1-2 and V is TRBV20-1, with D perhaps matching TRBD1 (6 bases). V was pared by 5 bases and J by 7 bases, with 20 bases between. The CDR3 sequence is 14 residues long. Germline V gene sequence: CDR1 DFQATT, CDR2 SNEGSKA (reference sequence). The DNA of the CDR3 is TGCAGTGCTCCTCCTGGGGGGGCTTGGGGTGGCTACACCTTC. Amino acid sequence: CSAPPGGAWGGYTF.

In this sample, this clonotype turned up many times. The chain uses TRBV20-1 and TRBJ2-7; D assignment may be TRBD1 or TRBD2 (5 bases each). Germline-derived CDR1 and CDR2 are DFQATT and SNEGSKA (reference sequence). The CDR3 length is 13 residues. V was clipped by 3 bases and J by 2 bases, with 11 bases between them. The CDR3 spells CSASVQGPYEQYF. CDR3 coding DNA: TGCAGTGCTAGCGTTCAGGGACCCTACGAGCAGTACTTC.

The table lists this clonotype with many counts. V usage is TRBV4-1 and J usage is TRBJ2-7; TRBD1 aligns across 9 bases. Germline lookup yields CDR1 MGHRA and CDR2 YSYEKL. The CDR3 extends over 15 amino acids. With V trimmed by 4 bases and J by 1 base, 5 bases remained unmatched. CDR3 in amino acids: CASSPGQGRSYEQYF. For the CDR3, the DNA is TGCGCCAGCAGCCCAGGACAGGGGAGGTCCTACGAGCAGTACTTC.

This clonotype was observed at least ten times. The chain carries TRBV2 and TRBJ1-5; 9 bases are a match to TRBD1. CDR1 is SNHLY, CDR2 FYNNEI, per germline. The CDR3 covers 15 residues. With 6 bases clipped from V and 1 base from J, the junction kept 4 bases outside the gene matches. CDR3 loop: CASSVDRGSNQPQHF. CDR3 coding DNA: TGTGCCAGCAGCGTAGACAGGGGGAGCAATCAGCCCCAGCATTTT.

This clonotype was picked up many times. This sequence joins TRBV9 and TRBJ2-3; TRBD1 might be the D (5 bases). The CDR3 sequence is 14 residues long. The V end was cut by 5 bases, the J end by 3 bases, with 13 bases between. Germline V gene sequence: CDR1 SGDLS, CDR2 YYNGEE. CDR3 coding DNA: TGTGCCAGCAGTTCTTGGGGCGGAACAGATACGCAGTATTTT. Translating it yields CASSSWGGTDTQYF.

The V call is TRBV15, the J call TRBJ1-2, with D uncertain. The CDR3 runs to 14 residues. Trimming removed 3 bases from V and 3 bases from J, with 11 bases in between. Germline values: CDR1 LNHNV, CDR2 YYDKDF (reference sequence). CDR3 DNA: TGTGCCACCAGCAGCCCGATTAGCCACTATGGCTACACCTTC. This encodes CATSSPISHYGYTF. Looking up the rest from reference TRBV15 and TRBJ1-2 gives the full variable domain: DAMVIQNPRYQVTQFGKPVTLSCSQTLNHNVMYWYQQKSSQAPKLLFHYYDKDFNNEADTPDNFQSRRPNTSFCFLDIRSPGLGDTAMYLCATSSPISHYGYTFGSGTRLTVV.

The chain employs TRBV5-6 and TRBJ1-2; D gene uncertain. Germline V CDR1 and CDR2: SGHDT, YYEEEE. Trimming left V 1 base short and J 0 bases short, with 10 bases between. The CDR3 covers 15 residues. The CDR3 here is CASSLRPGANYGYTF. In DNA form, the CDR3 reads TGTGCCAGCAGCTTGAGACCAGGAGCTAACTATGGCTACACCTTC.

This clonotype appeared many times. V usage is TRBV3-1 and J usage is TRBJ2-7; 8 nucleotides agree with TRBD1. Per germline, CDR1 LGHDT and CDR2 YNNKEL (reference sequence). The CDR3 runs 14 residues. Trimming at V came to 0 bases and at J to 4 bases, leaving 2 bases not matched to a gene. DNA of the CDR3: TGTGCCAGCAGCCAAGATCAGGGGGCTTACGAGCAGTACTTC. Translated, it gives CASSQDQGAYEQYF.

Many counts were recorded for this clonotype. The chain is built from TRBV20-1 and TRBJ2-5, with D possibly TRBD2 on 7 matching bases. Trimming removed 5 bases from V and 5 bases from J, with 21 bases in between. The CDR3 extends over 15 amino acids. The germline V gene has CDR1 DFQATT and CDR2 SNEGSKA (reference sequence). CDR3 sequence reads: CSARGAPTKGETQYF. The CDR3 coding sequence is TGCAGTGCTCGGGGGGCGCCGACGAAGGGGGAGACCCAGTACTTC.

Concerning this clonotype itself: The junction departs from germline at one end; a sequencing error may be responsible. The rearrangement uses TRBV27 and TRBJ2-4; 9 positions match TRBD2. The length of the CDR3 is 12 residues. Germline CDR1 and CDR2: MNHEY and SMNVEV (reference sequence). The CDR3 DNA reads TGTGCCAGGCTGCGGCGGGAGGGCCTCGGGGACTTC. The encoded protein is CARLRREGLGDF.

This clonotype came up many times. The chain combines TRBV2 with TRBJ2-3; 10 bases agree with TRBD2. Trimming cost V 10 bases and J 4 bases; bases outside gene matches: 17. This CDR3 is built from 17 residues. CDR1 is SNHLY, CDR2 FYNNEI, per germline. The DNA for the CDR3 is TGTGCCACCCCATTACGCACTAGCGGGATTTTTTCAGATACGCAGTATTTT. It encodes CATPLRTSGIFSDTQYF.

This chain links TRBV9 with TRBJ2-1; 9 bases align to TRBD2. The CDR3 runs to 17 residues. Looked up from germline, CDR1 is SGDLS and CDR2 is YYNGEE. The junction had 10 bases not matched to a gene; V was cut back by 3 bases and J by 3 bases. CDR3 region: CASSAIGREGLYNEQFF. CDR3 sequence (DNA): TGTGCCAGCAGCGCCATCGGGCGGGAGGGCCTCTACAATGAGCAGTTCTTC.

In its sample, this clonotype was seen many times. The gene calls are TRBV7-2 and TRBJ2-3, with 10 positions matching TRBD2. This CDR3 contains 18 residues. Germline assignment: CDR1 SGHTA and CDR2 FQGNSA. Losses at the gene ends were 5 bases for V and 0 bases for J; bases not matched to a gene: 11. CDR3 amino acids: CASSPRGLALLSTDTQYF. In DNA, the CDR3 is TGTGCCAGCAGCCCTCGGGGACTAGCGTTACTTAGCACAGATACGCAGTATTTT.

This clonotype was seen repeatedly, ten times or more. Here the CDR3 DNA reads TGTGCCAGCAGCCAAGCCGAAACGGGGGGAGCTTTCTTT. Protein sequence: CASSQAETGGAFF. The gene calls are TRBV3-1 and TRBJ1-1; a weak D match, TRBD1 (5 bases). Germline CDR1 LGHDT, CDR2 YNNKEL (reference sequence). The CDR3 totals 13 residues. Trimming removed 1 base from V and 10 bases from J, with 13 bases in between.

This clonotype was detected ten times or more. The gene calls are TRBV19 and TRBJ2-1; 14 bases align to TRBD2. Germline V gene lookup returns CDR1 LNHDA and CDR2 SQIVND (reference sequence). The CDR3 runs 15 residues. The trim removed 6 bases at V and 3 bases at J, leaving 1 base unmatched. CDR3 region: CASRGTSGSYNEQFF. The DNA for the CDR3 is TGTGCCAGTAGAGGGACTAGCGGGAGCTACAATGAGCAGTTCTTC.

Ten or more counts support this clonotype. V gene TRBV11-3 combines with J gene TRBJ2-2; a possible D gene is TRBD1 (6 bases). With 5 bases removed from V and 7 bases from J, the gap between germline ends came to 14 bases. This CDR3 has 14 residues. Germline CDR1 SGHNT, CDR2 YENEEA. CDR3 DNA: TGTGCCAGCAGCCCATACAGGGTGGACGGGGAGCTGTTTTTT. It translates to CASSPYRVDGELFF.

This clonotype was seen at least ten times. The chain combines TRBV6-2 or TRBV6-3 with TRBJ1-5, with TRBD1 identical over 7 bases. Losses at the gene ends were 1 base for V and 2 bases for J; bases not matched to a gene: 5. Germline CDR1 reads MNHEY; CDR2 reads SVGEGT. This CDR3 has 16 residues. The chain's CDR3 is CASSYFARGGNQPQHF. The CDR3 DNA is TGTGCCAGCAGTTACTTTGCCAGGGGGGGCAATCAGCCCCAGCATTTT.

This clonotype was detected ten times or more. This chain connects TRBV29-1 to TRBJ2-3; TRBD2 agrees at 10 bases. The CDR3 contains 15 residues. Germline V gene data show CDR1 as SQVTM and CDR2 as ANQGSEA. V lost 6 bases to trimming and J lost 6 bases; unmatched junction nucleotides: 12. The CDR3 loop reads CSVCWTSGRMDTQYF. In DNA, the CDR3 is TGCAGCGTGTGCTGGACTAGCGGTCGTATGGATACGCAGTATTTT.

V is TRBV4-1 and J is TRBJ2-5; possibly TRBD1 or TRBD2 for D (6 bases each). Between the trimmed V and J ends, which lost 3 bases and 5 bases, there was a span of 19 bases. This CDR3 spans 16 amino acids. Germline-derived CDR1 and CDR2 are MGHRA and YSYEKL. CDR3 sequence reads: CASSHMGEGGGETQYF. As DNA, the CDR3 is TGCGCCAGCAGCCACATGGGAGAGGGGGGCGGGGAGACCCAGTACTTC.

This clonotype was seen a few times. The chain couples TRBV9 to TRBJ2-3; no clear D gene. V was shortened by 0 bases and J by 8 bases, with 22 bases between the two germline ends. The CDR3 sequence is 17 residues long. Germline V gene lookup returns CDR1 SGDLS and CDR2 YYNGEE. The CDR3 DNA reads TGTGCCAGCAGCGTAGGTCCCAGCTCTTCGAGGTTAGTTACGCAGTATTTT. This translates into CASSVGPSSSRLVTQYF.

In this sample, this clonotype turned up many times. V gene TRBV24-1 combines with J gene TRBJ2-1; D may correspond to TRBD1 or TRBD2 (5 bases each). This CDR3 comprises 17 residues. The germline gives CDR1 KGHDR, CDR2 SFDVKD. The V and J ends lost 0 bases and 2 bases respectively, with 13 bases between them. The CDR3 is CATSDLGGTGTYNEQFF. The CDR3 region has the DNA TGTGCCACCAGTGATTTGGGAGGAACAGGTACCTACAATGAGCAGTTCTTC.